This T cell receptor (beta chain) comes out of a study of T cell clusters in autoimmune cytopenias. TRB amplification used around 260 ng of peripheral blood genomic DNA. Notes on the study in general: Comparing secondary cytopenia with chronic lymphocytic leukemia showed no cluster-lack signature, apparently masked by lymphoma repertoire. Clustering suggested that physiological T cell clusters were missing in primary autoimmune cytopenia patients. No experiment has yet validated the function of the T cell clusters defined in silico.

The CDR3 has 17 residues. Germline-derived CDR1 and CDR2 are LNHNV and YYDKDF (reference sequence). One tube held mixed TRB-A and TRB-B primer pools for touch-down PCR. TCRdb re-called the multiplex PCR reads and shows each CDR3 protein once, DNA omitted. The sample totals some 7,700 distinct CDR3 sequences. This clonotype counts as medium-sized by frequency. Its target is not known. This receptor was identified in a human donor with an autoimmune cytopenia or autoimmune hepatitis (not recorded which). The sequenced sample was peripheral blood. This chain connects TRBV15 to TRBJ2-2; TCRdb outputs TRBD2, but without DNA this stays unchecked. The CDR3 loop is CATSRDLLAGNTGELFF.